Presented here are 3 T cell receptor beta chains from one specimen sequenced in a study of cytomegalovirus exposure and HLA in healthy donors. This table comes from immunoSEQ multiplex PCR, and its TCRdb copy is limited to in-frame clones, with some not included. The profile shows about 120,000 clones, around 88% of them singletons. Sequenced material: PBMCs. Source of these receptors: a man aged 18 to 30 in good health and CMV-seronegative.

The chain links TRBV5-1 to TRBJ1-5; 7 bases match TRBD1. The CDR3 extends over 15 amino acids. Germline loops: CDR1 SGHRS, CDR2 YFSETQ. J was trimmed by 6 bases and V by 4 bases; bases with no gene match: 10. The DNA of the CDR3 is TGCGCCAGCAGCCCGACAGGGTTTGGAAGTCAGCCCCAGCATTTT. This gives the protein CASSPTGFGSQPQHF.

The rearrangement uses TRBV28 and TRBJ2-7; 10 bases line up with TRBD1. This CDR3 contains 18 residues. Looked up from germline, CDR1 is MDHEN and CDR2 is SYDVKM. The V gene end was trimmed by 5 bases and the J gene end by 4 bases; junction bases not matched to a gene: 17. The CDR3 is CASSPLSFRGTGVYEQYF. The CDR3 nucleotides read TGTGCCAGCAGTCCCCTTTCCTTCAGGGGGACAGGGGTTTACGAGCAGTACTTC.

This chain uses TRBV5-1 with TRBJ2-1, with D perhaps TRBD1 (5 bases). V lost 3 bases, J lost 6 bases, and 10 bases lay in between. This CDR3 spans 13 amino acids. Germline V gene data show CDR1 as SGHRS and CDR2 as YFSETQ. The CDR3 DNA reads TGCGCCAGCAGCTATACCGACAGCAATGAGCAGTTCTTC. Translation: CASSYTDSNEQFF.